Listed here is a single T cell receptor (beta chain). The CDR3 sequence is 15 residues long. Germline V CDR1 and CDR2: MDHEN, SYDVKM. After removal of 7 bases from V and 4 bases from J, the junction contained 11 bases not matched to a gene. The repertoire was sequenced with immunoSEQ multiplex PCR; TCRdb's copy has only in-frame clones and lacks some. The sample includes 2 million or so clones, 85% to 95% of them seen just once. The investigators split CD4+ cells into a CD45RA+ naive subset and a CD45RA-negative memory subset. The data stem from a study of shared clonotypes between healthy human individuals.

This chain uses TRBV28 with TRBJ2-7; 9 nucleotides agree with TRBD1. The TCR originated in a man younger than 30 in good health. Material: naive CD4+ T cells sorted from blood. Subset given: CD45RA+ positively selected. CDR3 sequence (DNA): TGTGCCAGCACCTCCCCGGGACAGGGAGTGTACGAGCAGTACTTC. Its translation: CASTSPGQGVYEQYF.